This passage covers 15 T cell receptor beta chains from one sample sequenced in a study of PD-1 blockade in mismatch repair-deficient tumors. Libraries were prepared by immunoSEQ multiplex PCR; TCRdb keeps only in-frame clonotypes and omits some of them. The table lists 40,000 to 60,000 clones, around 80% of them singletons, with approximately 3.2% in the top ten. Sample: peripheral blood, taken 4 weeks after starting pembrolizumab. All receptors derive from an adult with mismatch repair-deficient cancer.

The chain recombines TRBV7-9 with TRBJ1-4; D call uncertain. Germline V gives CDR1 SEHNR, CDR2 FQNEAQ (reference sequence). The length of the CDR3 is 15 residues. Deletions cut 3 bases from V and 0 bases from J, with 8 bases between. The CDR3 nucleotides read TGTGCCAGCAGCTTCTTGAGTACAACTAATGAAAAACTGTTTTTT. Its translation: CASSFLSTTNEKLFF.

The rearrangement uses TRBV5-8 and TRBJ2-7; D may be TRBD2 (7 bases). This CDR3 region has 15 residues. Germline V gene data show CDR1 as SGHTS and CDR2 as YDEGEE. Trimming left V 4 bases short and J 3 bases short, with 17 bases between. The CDR3 bases are TGTGCCAGCAGCCCCCGGGGGGCAGGGTACTACGAGCAGTACTTC. Protein: CASSPRGAGYYEQYF.

V usage is TRBV30 and J usage is TRBJ1-5; D is possibly TRBD1 (6 bases). The V end lost 7 bases, the J end lost 8 bases, and 21 bases lay between the germline ends. CDR1 GTSNPN and CDR2 SVGIG come from the germline V gene (reference sequence). The CDR3 has 14 amino acids. For the CDR3, the DNA is TGTGCCTCCCGCAATCAGGGGAGGAGGGAGCCCCAGCATTTT. Translated, it gives CASRNQGRREPQHF.

This chain links TRBV11-2 with TRBJ1-2, with D uncertain. This CDR3 is built from 14 residues. Germline assignment: CDR1 SGHAT and CDR2 FQNNGV. V was clipped by 4 bases and J by 5 bases, with 14 bases between them. CDR3 residues: CASSWTDGPYGYTF. The CDR3 DNA reads TGTGCCAGCAGCTGGACGGACGGCCCTTATGGCTACACCTTC. The whole variable domain, filled in from reference TRBV11-2 and TRBJ1-2, reads EAGVAQSPRYKIIEKRQSVAFWCNPISGHATLYWYQQILGQGPKLLIQFQNNGVVDDSQLPKDRFSAERLKGVDSTLKIQPAKLEDSAVYLCASSWTDGPYGYTFGSGTRLTVV.

There are a few counts of this clone. The rearrangement uses TRBV19 and TRBJ1-3, with D possibly being TRBD1 (5 bases). Trimming pared 3 bases from V and 2 bases from J, leaving 11 bases between. Looked up from germline, CDR1 is LNHDA and CDR2 is SQIVND (reference sequence). This CDR3 is built from 15 residues. CDR3 DNA: TGTGCCAGTAGTATGGGTGCGGGGCCTGGAAACACCATATATTTT. This codes for CASSMGAGPGNTIYF.

The chain carries TRBV15 and TRBJ2-7; TRBD1 might be the D (6 bases). The CDR3 is 14 amino acids. In germline, CDR1 is LNHNV, CDR2 YYDKDF (reference sequence). V lost 0 bases, J lost 2 bases, and 8 bases lay in between. The CDR3 region has the DNA TGTGCCACCAGCAGAGAAGGGACAACCTACGAGCAGTACTTC. This codes for CATSREGTTYEQYF.

The V gene is TRBV18, the J gene TRBJ2-5; maybe TRBD1 (6 bases). The CDR3 is 16 residues long. The germline V and J ends were trimmed by 1 base and 2 bases, with 14 bases remaining between them. CDR1 and CDR2 (germline): KGHSH, LQKENI. The CDR3 sequence is CASSPRGGLGQETQYF. The CDR3 bases are TGTGCCAGCTCACCACGTGGGGGCTTAGGGCAAGAGACCCAGTACTTC. Variable domain in full (rest from reference TRBV18 and TRBJ2-5): NAGVMQNPRHLVRRRGQEARLRCSPMKGHSHVYWYRQLPEEGLKFMVYLQKENIIDESGMPKERFSAEFPKEGPSILRIQQVVRGDSAAYFCASSPRGGLGQETQYFGPGTRLLVL.

This clone was picked up one time. The V gene is TRBV11-1, the J gene TRBJ1-3; D is perhaps TRBD1 (5 bases). Per the germline V gene, CDR1 is SGHAT and CDR2 is FQDESV (reference sequence). This CDR3 has 15 amino acids. V was shortened by 4 bases and J by 8 bases, with 18 bases between the two germline ends. Here the CDR3 reads CASSSTWRGGDTIYF. CDR3 DNA sequence: TGTGCCAGCAGCTCGACGTGGAGGGGCGGGGACACCATATATTTT.

This chain connects TRBV7-2 to TRBJ2-1; no reliable D call. The CDR3 totals 12 residues. CDR1 SGHTA and CDR2 FQGNSA come from the germline V gene. V gave up 4 bases and J gave up 8 bases, with 9 bases separating them. In DNA form, the CDR3 reads TGTGCCAGCAGCTCCGACAACTATGAGCAGTTCTTC. Protein: CASSSDNYEQFF.

This sequence joins TRBV7-9 and TRBJ2-3; no firm D call. Germline values: CDR1 SEHNR, CDR2 FQNEAQ (reference sequence). The CDR3 covers 14 residues. Deletions cut 3 bases from V and 0 bases from J, with 7 bases between. The CDR3 bases are TGTGCCAGCAGCTTTAAGGACAGCACAGATACGCAGTATTTT. Translation: CASSFKDSTDTQYF.

The chain links TRBV5-1 to TRBJ1-2; 7 bases are a match to TRBD1. Trimming removed 4 bases from V and 7 bases from J; junction bases left unmatched: 7. The CDR3 loop spans 13 amino acids. Germline V CDR1 and CDR2: SGHRS, YFSETQ. Here the CDR3 reads CASSPGRQGGYTF. The CDR3 nucleotides read TGCGCCAGCAGCCCGGGTAGACAGGGTGGCTACACCTTC.

This chain links TRBV5-4 with TRBJ2-7; tentatively, D is TRBD1 (7 bases). The CDR3 covers 15 residues. From germline, CDR1 is SGHNT and CDR2 YYREEE (reference sequence). V shed 4 bases and J shed 2 bases, with 16 bases lying between them. The CDR3 loop reads CASSPGGGPTYEQYF. The CDR3 DNA follows: TGTGCCAGCAGCCCAGGGGGAGGCCCGACCTACGAGCAGTACTTC.

In this sample, this clone turned up once. CDR3 in DNA: TGTGCCAGCTCACCACCCTCTCCAGATACGCAGTATTTT. Translated: CASSPPSPDTQYF. The chain employs TRBV18 and TRBJ2-3; D is ambiguous. The CDR3 extends over 13 amino acids. Trimming shortened V by 0 bases and J by 4 bases, and 5 bases separated the two germline ends. CDR1 is KGHSH, CDR2 LQKENI, per germline.

The chain carries TRBV13 and TRBJ2-7; D is uncertain. V was shortened by 6 bases and J by 5 bases, with 11 bases between the two germline ends. Germline V CDR1 and CDR2: PRHDT, FYEKMQ (reference sequence). The length of the CDR3 is 12 residues. The DNA for the CDR3 is TGTGCCAGCAGTAATCGAGCCGACGAGCAGTACTTC. Its protein product is CASSNRADEQYF.

This chain links TRBV5-1 with TRBJ2-5; D is unresolved. The germline V and J ends were trimmed by 6 bases and 5 bases, with 14 bases remaining between them. The CDR3 is 13 residues long. In germline, CDR1 is SGHRS, CDR2 YFSETQ. The DNA of the CDR3 is TGCGCCAGCAACGACCTAACAGCGGAGACCCAGTACTTC. It translates to CASNDLTAETQYF.